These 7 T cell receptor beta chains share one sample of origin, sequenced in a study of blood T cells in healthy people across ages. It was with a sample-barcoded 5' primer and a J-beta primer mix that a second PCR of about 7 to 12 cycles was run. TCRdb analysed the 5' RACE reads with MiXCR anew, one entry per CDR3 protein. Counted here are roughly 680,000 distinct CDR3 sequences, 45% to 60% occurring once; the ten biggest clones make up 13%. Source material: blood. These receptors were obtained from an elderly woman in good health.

CDR3 sequence reads: CTSSQGGASTSETQYF. As DNA, the CDR3 is TGTACTAGCAGCCAAGGGGGAGCAAGTACTTCAGAGACCCAGTACTTC. The rearrangement uses TRBV3-1 and TRBJ2-5; D may be TRBD1 or TRBD2 (6 bases each). CDR1 LGHDT and CDR2 YNNKEL come from the germline V gene (reference sequence). The CDR3 contains 16 residues.

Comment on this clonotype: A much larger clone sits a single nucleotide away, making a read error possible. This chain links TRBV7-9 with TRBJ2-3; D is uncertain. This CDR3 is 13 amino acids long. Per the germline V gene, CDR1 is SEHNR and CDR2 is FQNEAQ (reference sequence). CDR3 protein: CTSRWPFLDTQYF. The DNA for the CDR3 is TGTACCAGCAGGTGGCCGTTTCTGGATACGCAGTATTTT.

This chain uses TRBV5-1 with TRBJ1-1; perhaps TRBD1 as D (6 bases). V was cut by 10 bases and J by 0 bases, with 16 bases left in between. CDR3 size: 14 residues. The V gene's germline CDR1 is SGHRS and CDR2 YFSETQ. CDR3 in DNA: TGCGCCTCCCGCCGGGGGGCTATGAACACTGAAGCTTTCTTT. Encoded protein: CASRRGAMNTEAFF.

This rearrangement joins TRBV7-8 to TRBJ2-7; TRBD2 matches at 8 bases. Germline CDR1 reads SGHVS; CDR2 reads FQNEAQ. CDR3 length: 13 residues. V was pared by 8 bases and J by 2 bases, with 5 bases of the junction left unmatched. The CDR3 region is CASQGLGAYEQYF. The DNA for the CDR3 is TGTGCCAGCCAGGGACTAGGAGCCTACGAGCAGTACTTC.

The CDR3 region has the DNA TGCAGCGTGGCCGGGACTACTGGCCAGCCCCAGCATTTT. Translating gives CSVAGTTGQPQHF. V and J are TRBV29-1 and TRBJ1-5; possible D gene TRBD1, 5 bases. Trimming removed 6 bases at V and 7 bases at J, with 16 bases between. Germline CDR1 and CDR2: SQVTM and ANQGSEA. The CDR3 is made up of 13 amino acids.

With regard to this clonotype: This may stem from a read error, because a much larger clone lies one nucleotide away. As DNA, the CDR3 is TGCGCCGGCAGCTTGGTTGGAGGGGACAATGAGCAGTTCTTC. Translation: CAGSLVGGDNEQFF. The chain carries TRBV5-1 and TRBJ2-1; D may be TRBD2 (6 bases). The CDR3 sequence is 14 residues long. Germline CDR1 and CDR2: SGHRS and YFSETQ.

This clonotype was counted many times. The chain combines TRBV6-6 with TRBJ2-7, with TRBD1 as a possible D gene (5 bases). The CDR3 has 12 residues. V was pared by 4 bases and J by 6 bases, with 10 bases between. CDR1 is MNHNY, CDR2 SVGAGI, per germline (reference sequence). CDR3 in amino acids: CASSSREGEQYF. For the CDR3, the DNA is TGTGCCAGCAGTTCCAGGGAAGGCGAGCAGTACTTC.